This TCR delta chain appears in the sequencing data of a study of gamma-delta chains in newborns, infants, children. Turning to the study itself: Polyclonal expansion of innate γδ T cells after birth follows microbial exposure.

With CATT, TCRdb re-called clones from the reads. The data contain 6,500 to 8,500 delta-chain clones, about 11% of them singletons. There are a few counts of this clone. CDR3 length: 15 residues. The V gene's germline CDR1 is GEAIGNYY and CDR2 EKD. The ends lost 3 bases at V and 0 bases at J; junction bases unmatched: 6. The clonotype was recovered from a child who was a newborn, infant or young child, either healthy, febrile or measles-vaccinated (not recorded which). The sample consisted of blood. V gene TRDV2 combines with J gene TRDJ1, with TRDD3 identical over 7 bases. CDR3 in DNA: TGTGCCTGTGACCGCCTTACTGGGGACACCGATAAACTCATCTTT. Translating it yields CACDRLTGDTDKLIF.